This TCR beta chain was obtained from a study of blood T cell repertoires in COVID-19. Followed longitudinally, the Seattle patients had been enrolled during active infection. Sequenced by immunoSEQ multiplex PCR; TCRdb stores in-frame clones only, minus some. Among 150,000 to 170,000 clones listed, 85% were seen once. The clonotype was recovered from a woman aged 55-69 years with COVID-19, enrolled during active disease. Sequenced sample: peripheral blood.

This CDR3 reads CASSPWTGPNSPLHF. In nucleotides, the CDR3 is TGTGCCAGCAGCCCTTGGACAGGGCCTAATTCACCCCTCCACTTT. The rearrangement joins TRBV9 to TRBJ1-6, with TRBD1 matching 8 bases. The CDR3 totals 15 residues. V lost 4 bases to trimming and J lost 6 bases; unmatched junction nucleotides: 6. Looked up from germline, CDR1 is SGDLS and CDR2 is YYNGEE. The full variable domain, with the rest looked up from reference TRBV9 and TRBJ1-6, is DSGVTQTPKHLITATGQRVTLRCSPRSGDLSVYWYQQSLDQGLQFLIQYYNGEERAKGNILERFSAQQFPDLHSELNLSSLELGDSALYFCASSPWTGPNSPLHFGNGTRLTVT.